Shown below are 17 T cell receptor beta chains from a single sample sequenced in a study of metastatic and nonmetastatic thyroid tumors. All patients were treatment-naive before thyroid surgery. TCRdb re-analyzed the PCR reads through MiXCR. The sample contains 33,000 or so clones, roughly 7.1% of which appear only once. Sequenced input: blood. The receptors were gathered from a female donor with papillary thyroid cancer or a benign thyroid nodule (not recorded which). Some clones in this sample may be carry-over from other donors' samples.

This clone was counted ten times or more. The rearrangement joins TRBV7-9 to TRBJ2-3; D is perhaps TRBD1 or TRBD2 (6 bases each). Germline CDR1 and CDR2: SEHNR and FQNEAQ (reference sequence). Deletions cut 3 bases from V and 3 bases from J, with 10 bases between. This CDR3 is 14 amino acids long. In nucleotides, the CDR3 is TGTGCCAGCAGCTTTCTAGGGGGGACAGATACGCAGTATTTT. It yields the protein CASSFLGGTDTQYF.

Of note for this clone: Given a much more abundant clone one base away, this may be a read error. As the CDR3 is not closed by the conserved phenylalanine or tryptophan, this likely results from a read error. The chain couples TRBV29-1 to TRBJ1-1, with no clear D. The CDR3 length is 12 residues. Between the trimmed V and J ends, which lost 7 bases and 1 base, there was a span of 10 bases. CDR1 and CDR2 from the germline V gene are SQVTM and ANQGSEA. The CDR3 reads CSGQLRNTEAFL. DNA of the CDR3: TGCAGCGGCCAACTTCGGAACACTGAAGCTTTCCTT.

This clone was found many times. The chain recombines TRBV10-2 with TRBJ2-1, with 9 bases identical to TRBD2. V lost 5 bases to trimming and J lost 5 bases; unmatched junction nucleotides: 4. The CDR3 is 14 residues long. Germline CDR1 reads WSHSY; CDR2 reads SAAADI. CDR3 amino acids: CASSLAGADNEQFF. DNA of the CDR3: TGCGCCAGCAGTTTAGCGGGAGCAGACAATGAGCAGTTCTTC.

This clone occurred many times. The V gene is TRBV3-1, the J gene TRBJ1-2; 8 bases line up with TRBD1. CDR1 LGHDT and CDR2 YNNKEL come from the germline V gene (reference sequence). J gave up 14 bases and V 1 base, and 9 bases lay outside the gene matches. The CDR3 covers 13 residues. CDR3 nucleotide sequence: TGTGCCAGCAGCCAAGCGCAGGGGGCGCATGGGACCTTC. Amino acids: CASSQAQGAHGTF.

This clone was seen at least ten times. V usage is TRBV15 and J usage is TRBJ1-1; D uncertain. Germline values: CDR1 LNHNV, CDR2 YYDKDF (reference sequence). V lost 1 base to trimming and J lost 0 bases, with 6 bases between them. This CDR3 has 14 amino acids. The CDR3 nucleotides read TGTGCCACCAGCAGAGGAACGGTGAACACTGAAGCTTTCTTT. Translation: CATSRGTVNTEAFF.

In this sample, this clone turned up many times. J is TRBJ1-3 and V is TRBV5-6, with 7 bases aligning to TRBD1. The V and J ends lost 4 bases and 9 bases, in that order; junction bases with no gene match: 10. This CDR3 has 14 residues. Looked up from germline, CDR1 is SGHDT and CDR2 is YYEEEE. CDR3 amino acids: CASSKDRTGGTIYF. As DNA, the CDR3 is TGTGCCAGCAGCAAGGACAGGACTGGTGGCACCATATATTTT.

This clone rates as medium-sized. The CDR3: CASSEAIQGFLGGNTIYF. CDR3 in DNA: TGTGCCAGCAGTGAAGCGATCCAGGGGTTCCTGGGGGGAAACACCATATATTTT. V gene TRBV6-1 combines with J gene TRBJ1-3; weak D call: TRBD1 (6 bases). Trimming pared 0 bases from V and 4 bases from J, leaving 19 bases between. The CDR3 sequence is 18 residues long. Germline V lookup: CDR1 MNHNS, CDR2 SASEGT.

There are many counts of this clone. This CDR3 reads CSARRKGQGIYNEQFF. The CDR3 nucleotides are TGCAGTGCTAGGCGGAAGGGACAGGGGATATACAATGAGCAGTTCTTC. The V gene is TRBV20-1, the J gene TRBJ2-1, with 10 bases that match TRBD1. Germline lookup yields CDR1 DFQATT and CDR2 SNEGSKA (reference sequence). The ends lost 3 bases at V and 4 bases at J; junction bases unmatched: 9. CDR3 length: 16 amino acids.

This rearrangement joins TRBV4-1 to TRBJ2-7, with 14 bases that match TRBD2. The V segment lost 4 bases and the J segment 5 bases; nucleotides outside the gene matches: 7. From germline, CDR1 is MGHRA and CDR2 YSYEKL. The CDR3 is 16 residues long. The DNA for the CDR3 is TGCGCCAGCAGCCGAACGACTAGCGGGAGGGCCCACGAGCAGTACTTC. Residues: CASSRTTSGRAHEQYF.

This clone was seen at least ten times. The chain uses TRBV11-3 and TRBJ2-1; D not resolved. Deletions cut 5 bases from V and 4 bases from J, with 9 bases between. The CDR3 is 13 residues long. In germline, CDR1 is SGHNT, CDR2 YENEEA. Here the CDR3 DNA reads TGTGCCAGCAGCGCCAGGCGGTACAATGAGCAGTTCTTC. As protein: CASSARRYNEQFF.

This clone was counted at least ten times. The rearrangement uses TRBV30 and TRBJ2-5; 7 positions match TRBD2. Looked up from germline, CDR1 is GTSNPN and CDR2 is SVGIG (reference sequence). J lost 1 base, V lost 7 bases, and 9 bases had no gene match. The length of the CDR3 is 14 residues. The CDR3 spells CASSAGVLQETQYF. The CDR3 DNA reads as TGTGCCTCGTCGGCGGGAGTACTCCAAGAGACCCAGTACTTC.

This clone occurred many times. CDR3 coding DNA: TGTGCCAGTAGTATATACCCCCAAGGTGGCACTGAAGCTTTCTTT. Translation gives CASSIYPQGGTEAFF. The chain has TRBV19 and TRBJ1-1; D unclear. The CDR3 runs 15 residues. V lost 2 bases and J lost 4, with 14 bases in between. The germline V gene encodes CDR1 LNHDA and CDR2 SQIVND (reference sequence).

Ten or more counts support this clone. The chain recombines TRBV12-3 or TRBV12-4 with TRBJ2-3; D not certain. Deletions cut 1 base from V and 0 bases from J, with 11 bases between. This CDR3 spans 16 amino acids. The CDR3 nucleotides are TGTGCCAGCAGTTTAGAAGCGTGGGGAAGCACAGATACGCAGTATTTT. This codes for CASSLEAWGSTDTQYF.

This clone was seen many times. This chain uses TRBV29-1 with TRBJ1-1; D call uncertain. V shed 1 base and J shed 8 bases, with 14 bases lying between them. The CDR3 runs to 13 residues. Germline CDR1 reads SQVTM; CDR2 reads ANQGSEA. CDR3 in DNA: TGCAGCGTTGAAGTTAGCGGGAGGCCGGAAGCTTTCTTT. Its protein product is CSVEVSGRPEAFF.

Comment on this clone: A junction end diverges from the germline sequence, so it may reflect a read error. The chain combines TRBV11-2 with TRBJ2-6; 8 nucleotides agree with TRBD1. The CDR3 extends over 16 amino acids. The V gene's germline CDR1 is SGHAT and CDR2 FQNNGV. As DNA, the CDR3 is TGTGCCAGCAGCAGCAAACAGGGGGGTGGGGCCAACGTCCCGACTTTC. It specifies CASSSKQGGGANVPTF.

This clone has ten or more counts. The chain employs TRBV2 and TRBJ2-3, with 9 bases lining up with TRBD1. The CDR3 is 14 amino acids. Germline CDR1 and CDR2: SNHLY and FYNNEI. V shed 8 bases and J 2 bases; nucleotides not matched to a gene: 5. The CDR3 sequence: CASGRDRVTDTQYF. As DNA, the CDR3 is TGTGCCAGCGGCCGGGACAGGGTCACAGATACGCAGTATTTT. Full variable domain (remainder filled in from reference TRBV2 and TRBJ2-3): EPEVTQTPSHQVTQMGQEVILRCVPISNHLYFYWYRQILGQKVEFLVSFYNNEISEKSEIFDDQFSVERPDGSNFTLKIRSTKLEDSAMYFCASGRDRVTDTQYFGPGTRLTVL.

As for this clone: Given a much more abundant clone one base away, this may be a read error. This chain uses TRBV2 with TRBJ2-1; no firm D call. Per germline, CDR1 SNHLY and CDR2 FYNNEI. CDR3 length: 10 amino acids. V lost 11 bases to trimming and J lost 5 bases, with 7 bases between them. CDR3 protein: CAGINNEQFF. The CDR3 bases are TGTGCCGGAATTAACAATGAGCAGTTCTTC.